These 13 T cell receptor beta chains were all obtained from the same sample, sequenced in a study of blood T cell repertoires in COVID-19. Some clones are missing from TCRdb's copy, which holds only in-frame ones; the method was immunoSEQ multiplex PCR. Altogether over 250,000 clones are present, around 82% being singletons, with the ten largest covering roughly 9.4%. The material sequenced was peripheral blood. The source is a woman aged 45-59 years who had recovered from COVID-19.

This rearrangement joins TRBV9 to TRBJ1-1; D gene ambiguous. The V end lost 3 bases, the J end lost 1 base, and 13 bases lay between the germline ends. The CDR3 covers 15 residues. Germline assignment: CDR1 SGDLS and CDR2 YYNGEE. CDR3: CASSAVKGENTEAFF. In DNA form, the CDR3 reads TGTGCCAGCAGCGCAGTCAAGGGAGAGAACACTGAAGCTTTCTTT.

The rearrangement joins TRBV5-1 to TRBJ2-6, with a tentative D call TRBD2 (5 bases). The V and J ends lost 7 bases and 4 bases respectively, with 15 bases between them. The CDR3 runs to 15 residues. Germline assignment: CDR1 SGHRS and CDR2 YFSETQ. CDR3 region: CASRDGLLGANVLTF. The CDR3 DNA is TGCGCCAGCCGAGACGGACTTCTGGGGGCCAACGTCCTGACTTTC.

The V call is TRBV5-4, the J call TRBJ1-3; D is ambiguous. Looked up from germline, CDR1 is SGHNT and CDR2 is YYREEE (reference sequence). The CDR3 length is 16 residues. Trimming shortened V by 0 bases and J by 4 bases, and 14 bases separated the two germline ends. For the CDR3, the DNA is TGTGCCAGCAGCTTGGGTTCAAAAGTCGGGGGAAACACCATATATTTT. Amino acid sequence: CASSLGSKVGGNTIYF.

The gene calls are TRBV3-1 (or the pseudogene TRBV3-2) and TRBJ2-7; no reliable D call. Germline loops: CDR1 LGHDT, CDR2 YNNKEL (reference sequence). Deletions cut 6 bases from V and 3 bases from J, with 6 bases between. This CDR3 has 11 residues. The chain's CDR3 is CASSRDYEQYF. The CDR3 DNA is TGTGCCAGCAGTCGAGACTACGAGCAGTACTTC.

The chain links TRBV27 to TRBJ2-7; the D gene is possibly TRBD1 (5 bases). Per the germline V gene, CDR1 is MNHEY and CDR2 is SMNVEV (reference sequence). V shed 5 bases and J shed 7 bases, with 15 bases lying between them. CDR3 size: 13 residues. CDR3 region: CASSLHLGREQYF. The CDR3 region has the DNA TGTGCCAGCAGTCTTCATTTGGGGCGTGAGCAGTACTTC.

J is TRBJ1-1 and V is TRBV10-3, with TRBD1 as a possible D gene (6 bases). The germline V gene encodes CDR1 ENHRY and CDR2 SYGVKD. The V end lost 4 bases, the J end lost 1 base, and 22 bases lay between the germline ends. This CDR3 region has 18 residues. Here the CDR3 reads CAISARGGSGTSNTEAFF. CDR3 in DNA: TGTGCCATCAGTGCGCGGGGGGGCTCCGGGACATCGAACACTGAAGCTTTCTTT.

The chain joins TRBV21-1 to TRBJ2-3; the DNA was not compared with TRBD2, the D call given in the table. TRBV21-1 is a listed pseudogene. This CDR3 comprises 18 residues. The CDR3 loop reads CASSKVIAGFSSTDTQYF. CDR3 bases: TGTGCCAGCAGCAAAGTAATAGCGGGATTCTCTAGCACAGATACGCAGTATTTT.

CDR3 coding DNA: TGTGCCAGCAGCTCAACAGGGGGCCTGGAGACCCAGTACTTC. It encodes CASSSTGGLETQYF. The chain has TRBV7-9 and TRBJ2-5, with 9 bases that match TRBD1. The CDR3 runs 14 residues. The J segment lost 5 bases and the V segment lost 4 bases, leaving 5 bases of the junction unmatched. In germline, CDR1 is SEHNR, CDR2 FQNEAQ (reference sequence).

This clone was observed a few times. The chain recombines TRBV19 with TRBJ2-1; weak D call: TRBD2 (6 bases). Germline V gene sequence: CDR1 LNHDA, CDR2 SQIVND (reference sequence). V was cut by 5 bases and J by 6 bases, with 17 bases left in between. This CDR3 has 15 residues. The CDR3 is CASSAYAGTLNEQFF. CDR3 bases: TGTGCCAGTAGTGCATATGCCGGGACTCTCAATGAGCAGTTCTTC.

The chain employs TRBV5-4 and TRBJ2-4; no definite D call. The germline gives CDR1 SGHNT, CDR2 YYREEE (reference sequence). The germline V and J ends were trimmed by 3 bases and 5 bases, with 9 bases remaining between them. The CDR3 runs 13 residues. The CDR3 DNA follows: TGTGCCAGCAGCTCGGGTAGCCAAAACATTCAGTACTTC. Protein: CASSSGSQNIQYF.

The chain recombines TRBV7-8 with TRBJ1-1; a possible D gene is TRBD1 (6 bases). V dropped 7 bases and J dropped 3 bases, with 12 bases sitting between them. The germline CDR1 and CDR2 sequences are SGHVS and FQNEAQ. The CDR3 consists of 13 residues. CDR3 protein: CASITGLDTEAFF. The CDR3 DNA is TGTGCCAGCATAACAGGGCTTGACACTGAAGCTTTCTTT. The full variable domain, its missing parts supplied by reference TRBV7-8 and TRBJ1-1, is GAGVSQSPRYKVAKRGQDVALRCDPISGHVSLFWYQQALGQGPEFLTYFQNEAQLDKSGLPSDRFFAERPEGSVSTLKIQRTQQEDSAVYLCASITGLDTEAFFGQGTRLTVV.

The CDR3 coding sequence is TGTGCCACCAGTGTGGGGGCGCACGGGGAGCTGTTTTTT. Residues: CATSVGAHGELFF. The J gene is TRBJ2-2, the V gene TRBV24-1, with D possibly being TRBD1 (6 bases). This CDR3 is 13 amino acids long. Trimming cost V 5 bases and J 7 bases, with 10 bases left between them. Germline-derived CDR1 and CDR2 are KGHDR and SFDVKD.

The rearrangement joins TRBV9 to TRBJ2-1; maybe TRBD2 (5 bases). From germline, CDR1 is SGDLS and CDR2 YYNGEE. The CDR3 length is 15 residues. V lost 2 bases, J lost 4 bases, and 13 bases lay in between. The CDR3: CASSVTAARYNEQFF. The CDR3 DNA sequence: TGTGCCAGCAGCGTTACAGCGGCTCGTTACAATGAGCAGTTCTTC.